The present entry profiles one T cell receptor beta chain with its context. What it recognizes is unknown. TCRdb's copy holds only in-frame clones and misses some; the assay was immunoSEQ multiplex PCR. This table holds tens of thousands of clones, around 90% found once. These data come from a study of OX40 agonist ivuxolimab in advanced cancers. Findings and limits, study-wide: Some patients without response likewise showed low normalized clonal expansion. Among the least clonally expanded were partial responders at 0.1-3.0 mg/kg.

Germline V gene lookup returns CDR1 SGHTA and CDR2 FQGNSA. Trimming cost V 5 bases and J 0 bases, with 11 bases left between them. This CDR3 spans 14 amino acids. The source was CD4+ or CD8+ T cells sorted from blood, collected in a trial of the OX40 agonist ivuxolimab. This chain connects TRBV7-2 to TRBJ2-7; possibly TRBD2 for D (6 bases). This TCR was recovered from an adult with an advanced solid tumor such as melanoma, head and neck, liver or kidney cancer. The CDR3 region is CASSVTGSSYEQYF. CDR3 nucleotide sequence: TGTGCCAGCAGCGTCACCGGGAGCTCCTACGAGCAGTACTTC.